The 13 T cell receptor beta chains in this list originate from one sample, sequenced in a study of cytomegalovirus exposure and HLA in healthy donors (dated by TCRdb to about 2017). The method was the immunoSEQ multiplex PCR assay. For the multiplex PCR, a mixture combining 60 forward primers for TCR Vbeta segments and 13 reverse primers for TCR Jbeta segments was used. TCRdb retrieved this table from immuneACCESS and kept in-frame rearrangements only. Not all clones are present; in checked studies, unresolved V genes account for under half, and no reason is known for the remainder. This sample comprises about 130,000 clones, roughly 76% of them detected only once. In total, the top ten clones hold around 3% of the sample. Source material: PBMCs. The receptors stem from a woman between 50 and 59 years old in good health and CMV-seronegative.

The chain links TRBV7-2 to TRBJ2-3; a possible D gene is TRBD2 (5 bases). Germline V gene sequence: CDR1 SGHTA, CDR2 FQGNSA. V dropped 4 bases and J dropped 0 bases, with 11 bases sitting between them. CDR3 length: 15 amino acids. The CDR3 DNA reads as TGTGCCAGCAGCTCTAATAGCGCAAGCACAGATACGCAGTATTTT. Translation gives CASSSNSASTDTQYF.

The chain has TRBV4-3 and TRBJ1-1; TRBD1 agrees at 7 bases. CDR1 is LGHNA, CDR2 YSLEER, per germline. After removal of 4 bases from V and 0 bases from J, the junction contained 2 bases not matched to a gene. This CDR3 is 14 amino acids long. CDR3 DNA: TGCGCCAGCAGCCTGGGACAGATGAACACTGAAGCTTTCTTT. Translation: CASSLGQMNTEAFF.

The V and J genes are TRBV7-3 and TRBJ2-3; D remains unclear. V lost 5 bases and J 0 bases, leaving 9 bases between the germline ends. Looked up from germline, CDR1 is SGHTA and CDR2 is FQGTGA. This CDR3 comprises 14 residues. The chain's CDR3 is CASSPRNSTDTQYF. CDR3 nucleotides: TGTGCCAGCAGCCCCAGGAATAGCACAGATACGCAGTATTTT. Based on the CDR3 plus reference TRBV7-3 and TRBJ2-3, the full variable domain is GAGVSQTPSNKVTEKGKYVELRCDPISGHTALYWYRQSLGQGPEFLIYFQGTGAADDSGLPNDRFFAVRPEGSVSTLKIQRTERGDSAVYLCASSPRNSTDTQYFGPGTRLTVL.

The chain has TRBV21-1 and TRBJ1-4; the listed D gene, TRBD1, was not tested against the DNA. TRBV21-1 is an annotated pseudogene. The CDR3 covers 14 residues. The DNA for the CDR3 is TGTGCCAGCAGCTCTCGACATTTATGGGAAAAACTGTTTTTT. This encodes CASSSRHLWEKLFF.

This chain connects TRBV19 to TRBJ2-6, with D possibly matching TRBD2 (6 bases). V lost 1 base to trimming and J lost 4 bases, with 14 bases between them. Germline lookup yields CDR1 LNHDA and CDR2 SQIVND (reference sequence). This CDR3 is built from 17 residues. The CDR3 bases are TGTGCCAGTAGTATAGTGGGACTTACCATAGGGGCCAACGTCCTGACTTTC. Its protein product is CASSIVGLTIGANVLTF.

V is TRBV29-1 and J is TRBJ1-1, with D uncertain. CDR3 size: 13 residues. V lost 3 bases, J lost 0 bases, and 8 bases lay in between. Germline V lookup: CDR1 SQVTM, CDR2 ANQGSEA. The CDR3 spells CSVEEGMNTEAFF. CDR3 DNA sequence: TGCAGCGTTGAGGAGGGCATGAACACTGAAGCTTTCTTT.

The CDR3 here is CASSLSGGVAGREKLFF. The CDR3 DNA reads as TGTGCCAGCAGTTTAAGCGGCGGGGTTGCGGGAAGGGAAAAACTGTTTTTT. This chain connects TRBV28 to TRBJ1-4; D is ambiguous. This CDR3 is 17 amino acids long. Trimming cost V 2 bases and J 8 bases, with 21 bases left between them. The germline gives CDR1 MDHEN, CDR2 SYDVKM.

This clone appeared a few times. The chain has TRBV6-1 and TRBJ2-7; 10 nucleotides align to TRBD2. Trimming removed 5 bases from V and 2 bases from J; junction bases left unmatched: 6. The V gene's germline CDR1 is MNHNS and CDR2 SASEGT. This CDR3 comprises 15 residues. The CDR3 DNA sequence: TGTGCCAGCAGTCAAACTAGCGGGGTAACCTACGAGCAGTACTTC. It encodes CASSQTSGVTYEQYF.

The V and J genes are TRBV6-6 and TRBJ2-3; D possibly corresponds to TRBD1 (5 bases). Trimming pared 0 bases from V and 0 bases from J, leaving 7 bases between. The CDR3 is 15 residues long. Looked up from germline, CDR1 is MNHNY and CDR2 is SVGAGI (reference sequence). CDR3 DNA sequence: TGTGCCAGCAGTTACTCGAGACAGAGCACAGATACGCAGTATTTT. Protein: CASSYSRQSTDTQYF.

The J gene is TRBJ2-3, the V gene TRBV5-4; 8 bases line up with TRBD2. The CDR3 loop spans 15 amino acids. With 4 bases clipped from V and 3 bases from J, the junction kept 7 bases outside the gene matches. Germline loops: CDR1 SGHNT, CDR2 YYREEE (reference sequence). The CDR3 protein is CASSPPGLVTDTQYF. The CDR3 DNA is TGTGCCAGCAGCCCACCGGGACTAGTAACAGATACGCAGTATTTT.

J is TRBJ2-2 and V is TRBV5-1, with D perhaps matching TRBD1 (6 bases). V was pared by 1 base and J by 1 base, with 11 bases between. CDR1 and CDR2 from the germline V gene are SGHRS and YFSETQ. This CDR3 is built from 16 residues. The CDR3 DNA is TGCGCCAGCAGCTTGAGTGGGGGCGAGAACACCGGGGAGCTGTTTTTT. Translation: CASSLSGGENTGELFF.

The chain couples TRBV9 to TRBJ2-7; 9 bases match TRBD1. Germline lookup yields CDR1 SGDLS and CDR2 YYNGEE. CDR3 length: 15 residues. V shed 1 base and J 2 bases; nucleotides not matched to a gene: 4. CDR3 sequence reads: CASSVSQGATYEQYF. CDR3 DNA sequence: TGTGCCAGCAGCGTATCACAGGGGGCCACCTACGAGCAGTACTTC. Together with reference TRBV9 and TRBJ2-7, the CDR3 gives the full variable domain: DSGVTQTPKHLITATGQRVTLRCSPRSGDLSVYWYQQSLDQGLQFLIQYYNGEERAKGNILERFSAQQFPDLHSELNLSSLELGDSALYFCASSVSQGATYEQYFGPGTRLTVT.

This clone appeared a single time. The chain has TRBV2 and TRBJ1-4; possibly TRBD1 for D (5 bases). This CDR3 comprises 15 residues. V was clipped by 6 bases and J by 4 bases, with 15 bases between them. Per the germline V gene, CDR1 is SNHLY and CDR2 is FYNNEI. The CDR3 coding sequence is TGTGCCAGCAGCCCCTCGGGGGGAGATAATGAAAAACTGTTTTTT. This codes for CASSPSGGDNEKLFF.